This T cell receptor beta chain was sequenced for a study of blood T cell repertoires in COVID-19. Study context: The study drew acute and convalescent COVID-19 samples from the United States, Italy and Spain. PBMCs, B-cell-depleted T cells, or T cells were the source of the cDNA or gDNA that made up the material.

Per the study methods: Reference gene primer amplification yielded estimated nucleated cell counts. The method was immunoSEQ multiplex PCR; TCRdb's version includes in-frame clones alone and lacks a portion of them. V, J and clone size reflect that table, while D and trimming were determined from the DNA. There are tens of thousands of clones in the sample; about 81% occur only once, and just over 35% lies in the top ten. CDR1 is LNHNV and CDR2 is YYDKDF in the germline V gene (reference sequence). Trimming removed 5 bases at V and 9 bases at J, with 11 bases between. The CDR3 consists of 12 residues. On this clone itself: The identical CDR3 is also encoded by other nucleotide sequences in the sample.

This chain joins TRBV15 and TRBJ2-1; possible D gene TRBD2, 7 bases. What was sequenced was peripheral blood. The sequence came from a man older than 75 with acute or convalescent COVID-19. CDR3 DNA sequence: TGTGCCACCAGCCCGAGGGGGGGTGAGCAGTTCTTC. It yields the protein CATSPRGGEQFF.